This T cell receptor (beta chain) appears in the sequencing data of a study of response to subunit inactivated influenza vaccine (dated by TCRdb to 2017 to 2018). Turning to the overall study: The study used deep quantitative T cell receptor repertoire profiling to track responses to a trivalent subunit inactivated influenza vaccine. General study outcomes and caveats: The authors proposed that each seasonal influenza vaccination may bring in only a limited number of new T cells.

This clonotype appeared many times. Its antigen is unknown. Base qualities are not recorded, but no much larger clone differs from it by a single base. Counted from cysteine to phenylalanine, this CDR3 has 13 amino acids. This entry keeps only the CDR3 DNA: 39 bases, framed from base 1. V is pared back by 5 bases and J by 6 bases, with 17 bases lying between the germline termini. CDR1 and CDR2 are read off the germline V gene (reference sequence) as DFQATT and SNEGSKA. Libraries came from RT-PCR. The instrument was an Illumina HiSeq 2500. TCRdb trimmed public reads at Q25 via fastp, called clones via MiXCR and kept in-frame beta chains. Each entry merges the rows of one CDR3 protein and shows their most common DNA and genes. In this sample the table shows 800,000 or so distinct CDR3 sequences, about 20% of which occur a single time. The ten largest clonotypes hold 10% of the sample.

This receptor was identified in a man over 45 who received an inactivated influenza vaccine. Donor details come from another sample of the same person, matched by shared clones. The sequencing used PBMCs from blood, collected more than 4 days after vaccination. The chain joins TRBV20-1 to TRBJ2-7; a tentative D match to TRBD1 spans 5 bases. The nucleotides are TGCAGTGCTCCCCCCCCTCCTAGGGGCGAGCAGTACTTC. This gives the protein CSAPPPPRGEQYF.